These T cell receptor beta chains were read from a single sample in a study of Graves' ophthalmopathy and Graves' hyperthyroidism. Using its own MiXCR run on the multiplex PCR reads, TCRdb lists one record per CDR3 protein. The sample shows about 740,000 distinct CDR3 sequences, 40% of them seen only once. The specimen was peripheral blood. Receptors originate from an adult man with Graves' ophthalmopathy. CDR3s include the opening cysteine and the closing phenylalanine or tryptophan. The D gene is left open where the match is weak. The size entry is marked missing in some rows and otherwise reads once, few, many or a size class.

TRBV9	TRBD1	-	TRBJ1-4	TGTGCCAGCAGCCCCATCCGGGACAGAAATGAAAAACTGTTTTTT	CASSPIRDRNEKLFF
TRBV29-1	TRBD2	many	TRBJ2-7	TGCAGCGGGAGACTAGCGGGAACCTACGAGCAGTACTTC	CSGRLAGTYEQYF
TRBV5-1	-	-	TRBJ1-1	TGCGCCAGCAGCCACGGGAGGGACACTGAAGCTTTCTTT	CASSHGRDTEAFF
TRBV25-1	-	few	TRBJ1-1	TGTGCCAGCCATACTTCATGGGGCCACACTGAAGCTTTCTTT	CASHTSWGHTEAFF
TRBV7-2	-	-	TRBJ1-6	TGTGCCAGCAGCTCTCGGACTAGCGGGGGCGCAGGTTCCTATAATTCACCCCTCCACTTT	CASSSRTSGGAGSYNSPLHF
TRBV10-3	TRBD2	few	TRBJ2-7	TGTGCCATGGGGACTAGCGGGAGCAACGAGCAGTACTTC	CAMGTSGSNEQYF
TRBV4-1	-	-	TRBJ1-6	TGCGCCAGCAGCCAAGCGGACAGCGCCTATAATTCACCCCTCCACTTT	CASSQADSAYNSPLHF
TRBV6-2/TRBV6-3	-	-	TRBJ2-7	TGTGCCAGCACTTTTGGCCTTTACTACGAGCAGTACTTC	CASTFGLYYEQYF
TRBV20-1	-	few	TRBJ1-6	TGCAGTGCTAGCGCCGTCCGAATCAATTCACCCCTCCACTTT	CSASAVRINSPLHF
TRBV25-1	-	-	TRBJ2-5	TGTGCCAGCAGTTTCATCAGGGGTGAGACCCAGTACTTC	CASSFIRGETQYF
TRBV29-1	-	many	TRBJ1-4	TGCAGCGTTGGCGGGGGAGGGGAAAAACTGTTTTTT	CSVGGGGEKLFF
TRBV7-9	-	-	TRBJ1-2	TGTGCCAGCAGCCCAGACAGATATGGCTACACCTTC	CASSPDRYGYTF
TRBV12-3/TRBV12-4	-	few	TRBJ2-6	TGTGCCAGCAGTTTAAGTGGGGTCGGGGCCAACGTCCTGACTTTC	CASSLSGVGANVLTF
TRBV29-1	TRBD2	-	TRBJ2-5	TGCAGCGTTGCTGCGGGGGGAGAGACCCAAGAGACCCAGTACTTC	CSVAAGGETQETQYF
TRBV19	-	few	TRBJ2-2	TGTGCCACCCAGAGTGCAGGAGCGAACACCGGGGAGCTGTTTTTT	CATQSAGANTGELFF
TRBV20-1	-	many	TRBJ2-7	TGCAGTGCTCCGGGAACATTCGGGGACGAGCAGTACTTC	CSAPGTFGDEQYF
TRBV7-9	-	many	TRBJ2-6	TGTGCCAGCAGCTTAGGGTCCTCTGGGGCCAACGTCCTGACTTTC	CASSLGSSGANVLTF
TRBV29-1	-	-	TRBJ2-7	TGTGCCTGGCGAGGGCGGGCCTCGGGGGAGCAGTACTTC	CAWRGRASGEQYF
TRBV29-1	-	-	TRBJ2-6	TGCAGCGTTATGTCGGGCGGGGTAGCCAACGTCCTGACTTTC	CSVMSGGVANVLTF
TRBV29-1	-	-	TRBJ2-7	TGCAGCACCTGGGACTTTTACGAGCAGTACTTC	CSTWDFYEQYF
TRBV29-1	-	once	TRBJ2-3	TGCAGCGTGACAGGGGAGGGTAGCACAGATACGCAGTATTTT	CSVTGEGSTDTQYF
TRBV3-1	-	many	TRBJ2-7	TGTGCCAGCAGCCAAGGAGGGGACGAGCAGTACTTC	CASSQGGDEQYF
TRBV7-2	TRBD1	-	TRBJ1-1	TGTGCCAGCGGGCGGGGACAGGGGGTTCACACTGAAGCTTTCTTT	CASGRGQGVHTEAFF
TRBV29-1	-	-	TRBJ1-1	TGCAGCGTTCAGATGGACAGCCGACGTGAAGCTTTCTTT	CSVQMDSRREAFF
TRBV29-1	-	once	TRBJ2-1	TGCAGCGTTCAGGGGAATGAGCAGTTCTTC	CSVQGNEQFF
TRBV2	-	-	TRBJ2-1	TGTGCCAGCACCCCAGGCGAGGGGGTCAATGAGCAGTTCTTC	CASTPGEGVNEQFF
TRBV10-3	-	many	TRBJ1-1	TGTGCCGTCCAAAGGGAGGGAAACACTGAAGCTTTCTTT	CAVQREGNTEAFF
TRBV25-1	TRBD2	-	TRBJ2-5	TGTGCCAGCAGTTTTGGTAGCGGGAGTGTGAAGACCCAGTACTTC	CASSFGSGSVKTQYF
TRBV2	-	-	TRBJ1-2	TGTGCCTGGGACGGAATCGGGAACTATGGCTACACCTTC	CAWDGIGNYGYTF
TRBV2	TRBD2	-	TRBJ2-5	TGTGCCAGCAGTTACTCGATACTAGCGGGGGAGACCCAGTACTTC	CASSYSILAGETQYF
TRBV7-6	-	many	TRBJ1-1	TGTGCCAGCAGCTTAACGGCAGGGGTGAACACTGAAGCTTTCTTT	CASSLTAGVNTEAFF
TRBV2	-	-	TRBJ2-5	TGTGCCAGCTCACCTACGAGGGCGGAGGAGACCCAGTACTTC	CASSPTRAEETQYF
TRBV9	-	-	TRBJ2-7	TGTGCCAGCAGCGGAATCGGGTCGGGCGAGCAGTACTTC	CASSGIGSGEQYF
TRBV19	TRBD1	-	TRBJ1-5	TGTGCCAGTAGTGGGGACAGGGGGCGAGGGCTTCAGCCCCAGCATTTT	CASSGDRGRGLQPQHF
TRBV7-2	-	many	TRBJ2-7	TGTGCCAGCAGCTTAGCGCGGGTAGGGGGAACCTACGAGCAGTACTTC	CASSLARVGGTYEQYF
TRBV6-6	-	few	TRBJ1-1	TGTGCCAGCAGTGAACGGTGGACAGATGAAGCTTTCTTT	CASSERWTDEAFF
TRBV20-1	TRBD1	-	TRBJ1-5	TGCAGTGCTAGAGATCCAGGGGGCTCCGAGACGCCCCAGCATTTT	CSARDPGGSETPQHF
TRBV18	-	few	TRBJ2-5	TGTGCCAGCTCACCTACCGGACAGTCAGAGACCCAGTACTTC	CASSPTGQSETQYF
TRBV7-3	-	few	TRBJ2-7	TGTGCCAGCAGCTTGGGGACACTTAGCTCCTACGAGCAGTACTTC	CASSLGTLSSYEQYF
TRBV2	-	many	TRBJ2-5	TGTGCCAGCAGACCCCTTCGGGGGGCTCAAGAGACCCAGTACTTC	CASRPLRGAQETQYF
TRBV11-1	-	-	TRBJ2-7	TGTGCCAGCAGCTTTTGGGCGGAGAGCTCCTACGAGGGGCAGCAGTACTTC	CASSFWAESSYEGQQYF